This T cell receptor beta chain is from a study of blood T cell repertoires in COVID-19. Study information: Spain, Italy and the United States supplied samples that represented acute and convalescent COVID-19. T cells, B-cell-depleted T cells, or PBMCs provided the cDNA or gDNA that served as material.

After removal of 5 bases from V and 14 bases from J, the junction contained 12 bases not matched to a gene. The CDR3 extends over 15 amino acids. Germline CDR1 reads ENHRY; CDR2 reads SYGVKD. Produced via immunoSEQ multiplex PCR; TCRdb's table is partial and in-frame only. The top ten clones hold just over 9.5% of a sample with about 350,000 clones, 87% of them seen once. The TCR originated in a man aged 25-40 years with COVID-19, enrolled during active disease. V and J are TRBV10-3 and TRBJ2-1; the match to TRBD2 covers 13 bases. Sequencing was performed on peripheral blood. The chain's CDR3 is CAISPGTSGATTKFF. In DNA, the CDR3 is TGTGCCATCAGTCCCGGGACTAGCGGGGCAACAACAAAGTTCTTC.